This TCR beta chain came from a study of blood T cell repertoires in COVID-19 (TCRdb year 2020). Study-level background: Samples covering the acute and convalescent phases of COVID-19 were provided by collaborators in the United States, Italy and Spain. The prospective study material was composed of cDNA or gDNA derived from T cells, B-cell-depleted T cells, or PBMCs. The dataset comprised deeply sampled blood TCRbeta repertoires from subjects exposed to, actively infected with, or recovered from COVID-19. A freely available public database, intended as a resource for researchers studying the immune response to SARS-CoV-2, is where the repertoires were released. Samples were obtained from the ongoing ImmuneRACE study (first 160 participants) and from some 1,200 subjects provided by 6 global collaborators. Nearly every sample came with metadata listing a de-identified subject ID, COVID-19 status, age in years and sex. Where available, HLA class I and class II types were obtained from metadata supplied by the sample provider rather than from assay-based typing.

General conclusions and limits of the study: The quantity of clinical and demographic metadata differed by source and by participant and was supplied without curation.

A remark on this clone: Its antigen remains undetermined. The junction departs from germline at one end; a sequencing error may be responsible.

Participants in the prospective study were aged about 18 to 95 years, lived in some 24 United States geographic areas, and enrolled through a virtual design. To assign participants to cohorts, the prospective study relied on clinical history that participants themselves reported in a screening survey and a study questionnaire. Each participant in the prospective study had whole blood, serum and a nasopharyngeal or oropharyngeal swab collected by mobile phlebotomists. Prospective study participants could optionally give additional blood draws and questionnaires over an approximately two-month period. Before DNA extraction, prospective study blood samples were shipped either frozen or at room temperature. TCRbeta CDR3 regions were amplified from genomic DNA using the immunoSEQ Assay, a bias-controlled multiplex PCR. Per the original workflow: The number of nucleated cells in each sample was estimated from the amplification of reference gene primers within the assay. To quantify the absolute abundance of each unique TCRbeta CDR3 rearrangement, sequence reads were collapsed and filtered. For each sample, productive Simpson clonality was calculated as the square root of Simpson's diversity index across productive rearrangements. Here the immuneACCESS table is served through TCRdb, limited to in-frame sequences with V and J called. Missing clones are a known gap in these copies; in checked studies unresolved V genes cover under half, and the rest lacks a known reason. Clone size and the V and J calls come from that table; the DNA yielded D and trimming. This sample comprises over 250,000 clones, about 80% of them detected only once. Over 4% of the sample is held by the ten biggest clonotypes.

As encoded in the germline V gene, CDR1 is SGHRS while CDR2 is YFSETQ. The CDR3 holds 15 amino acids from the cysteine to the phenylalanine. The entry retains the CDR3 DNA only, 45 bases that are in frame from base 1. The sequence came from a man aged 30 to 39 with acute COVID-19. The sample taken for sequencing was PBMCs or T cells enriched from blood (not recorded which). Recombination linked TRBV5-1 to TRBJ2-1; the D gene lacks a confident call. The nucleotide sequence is TGTGCCAGCAGCTTCTCCGACACGTTTGGAAATGAGCAGTTCTTC. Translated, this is CASSFSDTFGNEQFF.